The rows below give T cell receptor beta chains drawn from one sample of a study of T cell repertoires in cytomegalovirus infection. TCRdb reprocessed the reads via MiXCR and lists one record per CDR3 protein. Of about 260,000 distinct CDR3 sequences in the sample, approximately 15% were seen once. The sample taken for sequencing was PBMCs. These receptors were taken from a human donor in good health (CMV status not recorded). Some clones in this sample may be carry-over from other donors' samples. Each CDR3 is given with its conserved first and last residue. The order of the fields is J gene, V gene, clone size, D gene, CDR3 DNA, CDR3 protein. The D gene is left open where the match is weak. For some rows the clone size is stated as once, few or many, or as a class when expanded; others skip it.

TRBJ2-2 TRBV3-1 NA TRBD1 TGTGCCAGCAGCCAAGAGGGGACAGTCGTAACCGGGGAGCTGTTTTTT CASSQEGTVVTGELFF
TRBJ1-2 TRBV18 NA TRBD1 TGTGCCAGCTCAGGTACAGGGGGCGGCGGCTACACCTTC CASSGTGGGGYTF
TRBJ2-7 TRBV7-2 many NA TGTGCCAGCAGCTTAGCGGGCGAGAACTCCTACGAGCAGTACTTC CASSLAGENSYEQYF
TRBJ1-1 TRBV7-9 few NA TGTGCCAGCAGCTTAGCGCAGGGGTCGAACACTGAAGCTTTCTTT CASSLAQGSNTEAFF
TRBJ2-5 TRBV20-1 NA TRBD1 TGCAGTGCTAGCTGGGACAGTAAAGAGACCCAGTACTTC CSASWDSKETQYF
TRBJ2-3 TRBV29-1 NA TRBD2 TGCAGCTTCAAGAGGGGAGGGACCACAGATACGCAGTATTTT CSFKRGGTTDTQYF
TRBJ1-2 TRBV24-1 few NA TGTGCCACCAGTGATTCTGACAGACCAGACGGCTACACCTTC CATSDSDRPDGYTF
TRBJ2-5 TRBV6-5 NA TRBD2 TGTGCCAGCAGGGCTGGACTAGCCGAGGGGTTCTGGAAAGAGACCCAGTACTTC CASRAGLAEGFWKETQYF
TRBJ1-1 TRBV5-1 few NA TGCGCCAGCAGCGCGGGACGGCAGGGCACTGAAGCTTTCTTT CASSAGRQGTEAFF
TRBJ2-7 TRBV12-3/TRBV12-4 NA TRBD1 TGTGCCAGCAGTTTAGCGACAGGGCTTGACTCCTACGAGCAGTACTTC CASSLATGLDSYEQYF
TRBJ2-1 TRBV7-2 many NA TGTGCCAGCAGCTTAGGCCAGGGGGGTTTCGATGAGCAGTTCTTC CASSLGQGGFDEQFF
TRBJ2-5 TRBV6-5 many TRBD2 TGTGCCAGCAGTTACTCTCCTAGCGGGAGACTCCGGCAAGAGACCCAGTACTTC CASSYSPSGRLRQETQYF
TRBJ2-3 TRBV11-2 many TRBD2 TGTGCCAGCAGCTTAAGCGGGGGATTCACAGATACGCAGTATTTT CASSLSGGFTDTQYF
TRBJ2-2 TRBV11-2 many NA TGTGCCAGCAGCTCCCCCCCCGGGGCGATGAACACCGGGGAGCTGTTTTTT CASSSPPGAMNTGELFF
TRBJ2-7 TRBV7-2 many TRBD1 TGTGCCAGCAGCTTAGTAATGGTACAGGGGCCCCACGAGCAGTACTTC CASSLVMVQGPHEQYF
TRBJ2-1 TRBV28 few NA TGTGCCATTGCGGGGCGAGGGGCCTACAATGAGCAGTTCTTC CAIAGRGAYNEQFF
TRBJ1-6 TRBV28 few TRBD1 TGTGCCAGCACCCGGGACAGGGGCGCCCGCTCCTATAATTCACCCCTCCACTTT CASTRDRGARSYNSPLHF
TRBJ1-6 TRBV7-9 few NA TGTGCCAGCAGCTCAGGAGGCCCGGGCCAGGATAATTCACCCCTCCACTTT CASSSGGPGQDNSPLHF
TRBJ2-3 TRBV29-1 few TRBD2 TGCAGCATTTTCCTACTAGCGGGAGACGCAGATACGCAGTATTTT CSIFLLAGDADTQYF
TRBJ2-2 TRBV7-3 many TRBD2 TGTGCCAGCAGCCCCGGGGGAGGGGCCGGGGAGCTGTTTTTT CASSPGGGAGELFF
TRBJ2-1 TRBV4-3 NA NA TGCGCCAGCAGCCAGACTAGTCTCCACAATGAGCAGTTCTTC CASSQTSLHNEQFF
TRBJ2-7 TRBV25-1 few TRBD1 TGTGCCAGCAGTCCCTGGGACAGGACCGACTACGAGCAGTACTTC CASSPWDRTDYEQYF
TRBJ2-5 TRBV7-3 many NA TGTGCCAGCAGCTTAATCCCTAGCGCTTTGGAGACCCAGTACTTC CASSLIPSALETQYF
TRBJ1-3 TRBV15 few NA TGTGCCACCAGCAGAGTTACGGGGCTTAGAAACACCATATATTTT CATSRVTGLRNTIYF
TRBJ1-1 TRBV18 NA TRBD1 TGTGCCAGCTCACCGAGACGACAGGGTATCGGGTCTGAAGCTTTCTTT CASSPRRQGIGSEAFF
TRBJ2-6 TRBV4-2 many NA TGTGCCAGCAGCCAAGAAGGCAGCTCTGGGGCCAACGTCCTGACTTTC CASSQEGSSGANVLTF
TRBJ2-2 TRBV4-1 NA TRBD1 TGCGCCAGCAGCCAGTCTCACGGGACAGGGGGCCGGGACACCGGGGAGCTGTTTTTT CASSQSHGTGGRDTGELFF
TRBJ2-3 TRBV20-1 NA TRBD2 TGCAGTGCCACCAGGACTAGCGGAAACACAGATACGCAGTATTTT CSATRTSGNTDTQYF
TRBJ1-2 TRBV5-1 NA NA TGCGCCAGCAGCTTGGCTTTCGGCTATGGCTACACCTTC CASSLAFGYGYTF
TRBJ1-4 TRBV6-2/TRBV6-3 few NA TGTGCCAGCAGTTACTCAGGGGTCCCCCTGTTTTTT CASSYSGVPLFF
TRBJ2-1 TRBV7-2 few TRBD2 TGTGCCAGCAGCTATCCTCGGGGGGGGGGCCCCTACAATGAGCAGTTCTTC CASSYPRGGGPYNEQFF
TRBJ1-1 TRBV7-8 many NA TGTGCCAGCAGCTTAAACAAGCACACTGAAGCTTTCTTT CASSLNKHTEAFF
TRBJ1-2 TRBV29-1 NA TRBD1 TGCAGCGTCGAAAACAGGGGGCTAGTTAGCGGCTACACCTTC CSVENRGLVSGYTF
TRBJ1-1 TRBV7-2 few NA TGTGCCAGCAGCCGTCGCGGGCTCACTGAAGCTTTCTTT CASSRRGLTEAFF
TRBJ1-1 TRBV7-9 many NA TGTGCCAGCACCTTGCTAGGATACAGTGAAGCTTTCTTT CASTLLGYSEAFF
TRBJ2-1 TRBV11-2 many NA TGTGCCAGCAGCTTGTGGAGCGGTGAGCAGTTCTTC CASSLWSGEQFF
TRBJ2-2 TRBV11-2 many TRBD2 TGTGCCAGCAGCTTAGCCCGGGGGGGCCAGGGCACCGGGGAGCTGTTTTTT CASSLARGGQGTGELFF
TRBJ2-5 TRBV6-1 many TRBD2 TGTGCCAGCAGTGGATCTAGCGGGGGCCTTGGAGAGACCCAGTACTTC CASSGSSGGLGETQYF
TRBJ1-6 TRBV5-4 many NA TGTGCCAGCAGCTTGACCCAGGGGCATTCACCCCTCCACTTT CASSLTQGHSPLHF
TRBJ2-1 TRBV9 few NA TGTGCCAGCAGCGTTAGACTAGAATCGGATGAGCAGTTCTTC CASSVRLESDEQFF
TRBJ2-3 TRBV2 NA NA TGTGCCAGCATGCAGAGACTCACAGATACGCAGTATTTT CASMQRLTDTQYF
TRBJ2-7 TRBV14 NA NA TGTGCCAGCAGCCAAGGTTGGGGGGCGCGGATCTACGAGCAGTACTTC CASSQGWGARIYEQYF
TRBJ2-5 TRBV7-9 NA NA TGTGCCAGCAGCCCCTCGACACCTACCGAGGGGACCCAGTACTTC CASSPSTPTEGTQYF
TRBJ2-3 TRBV19 many NA TGTGCCACTACGACGTCTAGCACAGATACGCAGTATTTT CATTTSSTDTQYF
TRBJ1-6 TRBV12-3/TRBV12-4 many NA TGTGCCAGCAGTTTGAGGAGCTCCTATAATTCACCCCTCCACTTT CASSLRSSYNSPLHF
TRBJ1-2 TRBV10-3 many NA TGTGCCATCAGTGAGGTGTTGGACGGCTCCTATGGCTACACCTTC CAISEVLDGSYGYTF
TRBJ2-7 TRBV7-3 many NA TGTGCCAGCAGTTCCGGGACACCCCCCTACGAGCAGTACTTC CASSSGTPPYEQYF
TRBJ2-5 TRBV2 few NA TGTGCCGGGACCAGCCAAGAGACCCAGTACTTC CAGTSQETQYF
TRBJ2-7 TRBV7-2 many NA TGTGCCAGCAGCAACTGGGGACCGCTCGAATCCTACGAGCAGTACTTC CASSNWGPLESYEQYF
TRBJ2-2 TRBV5-1 NA NA TGCGCCAGCAGCTTTGCGACAGGACCGAACACCGGGGAGCTGTTTTTT CASSFATGPNTGELFF